This TCR beta chain was identified in a study of T cell responses to AZD1222 COVID-19 vaccine. The CDR3 is 14 residues long. Trimming stripped 5 bases from V and 10 bases from J, with 18 bases between. Per the germline V gene, CDR1 is LNHDA and CDR2 is SQIVND (reference sequence). Using immunoSEQ multiplex PCR, the repertoire was profiled, and TCRdb retains in-frame clones only, with some absent. The sample includes fewer than 120,000 clones, about four fifths of them seen just once. Whole-study findings and limits: Dominant at 160-218 and 743-854, vaccine-associated CD4 TCRs also spanned spike. It was only a handful of AZD1222 recipients who were seropositive at baseline. White British people made up most donors, females outnumbered males, and clonal diversity was possibly underestimated. Two AZD1222 doses significantly raised spike-specific TCR breadth and depth over controls.

On this clone itself: The antigen is unknown.

The source of this sequence is an adult in good health. The sequencing used peripheral blood, collected on day 0 of AZD1222 vaccination. The chain recombines TRBV19 with TRBJ1-5; D call uncertain. CDR3 sequence: CASSEEGRRGPQHF. For the CDR3, the DNA is TGTGCCAGTAGTGAAGAAGGGCGTCGGGGACCCCAGCATTTT.